This T cell receptor beta chain was sequenced for a study of blood T cell repertoires in COVID-19. Study at large: Samples came from the United States, Italy and Spain, spanning acute and convalescent COVID-19. T cells, B-cell-depleted T cells, or PBMCs provided the cDNA or gDNA that served as material.

The V gene's germline CDR1 is LNHDA and CDR2 SQIVND (reference sequence). The V and J ends lost 0 bases and 1 base respectively, with 7 bases between them. This CDR3 region has 15 residues. Assay used: immunoSEQ multiplex PCR; TCRdb lists only in-frame clones, some missing. The table has 50,000 or so clones, roughly 87% seen once. This clonotype originated in a human donor with active COVID-19. The donor label of this sample is uncertain. Sequenced input: peripheral blood. The rearrangement joins TRBV19 to TRBJ2-1, with D possibly matching TRBD1 (5 bases). CDR3 in amino acids: CASSIDPGSYNEQFF. The CDR3 nucleotides are TGTGCCAGTAGTATAGACCCAGGGTCCTACAATGAGCAGTTCTTC.